This T cell receptor (beta chain) stems from a study of PD-L1 blockade in urothelial cancer. Across the whole study: Patients with male sex and bladder-origin urothelial cancer accounted for about nine tenths of the roughly 29 enrolled. Typically, measured as a median, blood samples had roughly 140,000 T cells.

Profiling relied on immunoSEQ multiplex PCR, and the TCRdb table lists in-frame clones only, not all of them. The sample lists tens of thousands of clones, roughly 84% occurring once. Time point meaning: pretreatment peripheral blood. Between 1 and 8 samples, pretreatment and on-treatment, were given by each patient. General study results and limits: When pretreatment blood TCR clonality was below the median, it predicted better survival.

Concerning this clone: Its antigen remains unidentified.

V gave up 4 bases and J gave up 4 bases, with 12 bases separating them. The CDR3 is 13 amino acids. CDR1 is GTSNPN and CDR2 is SVGIG in the germline V gene (reference sequence). The specimen was PBMCs, collected around atezolizumab (anti-PD-L1) treatment. The sequence was obtained from a man aged 60 to 75 with urothelial cancer. This sequence joins TRBV30 and TRBJ2-3; D is perhaps TRBD2 (6 bases). The CDR3 sequence: CAWNHRRADTQYF. For the CDR3, the DNA is TGTGCCTGGAACCACAGGAGGGCAGATACGCAGTATTTT.